The clone carrying this T cell receptor (beta chain) was counted ten times or more. The germline V gene has CDR1 SGHKS and CDR2 YYEKEE (reference sequence). The CDR3 loop spans 17 amino acids. V was clipped by 4 bases and J by 2 bases, with 20 bases between them. This sample stems from a study of naive and memory T cell subsets. The beta constant-region primer was an equimolar mix of two oligonucleotides covering TRBC1 and TRBC2. A single record per CDR3 protein comes from TCRdb applying MiXCR to the UMI-ligation and nested PCR reads. The sample shows 89,000 or so distinct CDR3 sequences, about an eighth of them seen only once. Cells stained for CD3, CD4, CD8, CD45RA, CD27 and viability were sorted into four CD45RA/CD27 subsets.

The genes are TRBV5-5 and TRBJ2-3, with D unclear. Sequenced material: central memory CD4+ T cells from blood. The origin of this receptor is a human donor in good health. CDR3 in DNA: TGTGCCAGCAGCCCCGTATTAAAACCGTTTGACACAGATACGCAGTATTTT. Translation: CASSPVLKPFDTDTQYF.